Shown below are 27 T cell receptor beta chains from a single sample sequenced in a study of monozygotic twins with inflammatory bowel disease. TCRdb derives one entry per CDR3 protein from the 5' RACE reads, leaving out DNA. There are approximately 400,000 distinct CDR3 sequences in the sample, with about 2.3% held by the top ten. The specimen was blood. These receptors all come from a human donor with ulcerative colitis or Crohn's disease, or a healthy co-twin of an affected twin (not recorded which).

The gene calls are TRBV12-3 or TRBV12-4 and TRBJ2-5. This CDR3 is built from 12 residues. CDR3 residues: CASRVKEETQYF.

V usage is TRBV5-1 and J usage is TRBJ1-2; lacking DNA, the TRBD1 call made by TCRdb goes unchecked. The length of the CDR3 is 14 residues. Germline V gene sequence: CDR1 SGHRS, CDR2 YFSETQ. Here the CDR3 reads CASSLGQEVDGYTF.

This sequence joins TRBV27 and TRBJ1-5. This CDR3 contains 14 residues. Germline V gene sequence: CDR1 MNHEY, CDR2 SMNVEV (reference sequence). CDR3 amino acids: CASSFLQSNQPQHF.

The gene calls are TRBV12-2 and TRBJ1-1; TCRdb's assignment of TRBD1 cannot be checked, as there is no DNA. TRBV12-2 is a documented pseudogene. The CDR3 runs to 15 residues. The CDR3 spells CASRLTGPGDTEAFF.

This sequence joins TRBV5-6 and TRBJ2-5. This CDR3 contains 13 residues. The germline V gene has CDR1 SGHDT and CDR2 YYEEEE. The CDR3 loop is CASSLDNIETQYF.

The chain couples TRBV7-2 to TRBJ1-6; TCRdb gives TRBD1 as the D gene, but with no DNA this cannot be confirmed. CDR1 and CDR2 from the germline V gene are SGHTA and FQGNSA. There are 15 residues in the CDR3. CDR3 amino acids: CASSSRPAYNSPLHF.

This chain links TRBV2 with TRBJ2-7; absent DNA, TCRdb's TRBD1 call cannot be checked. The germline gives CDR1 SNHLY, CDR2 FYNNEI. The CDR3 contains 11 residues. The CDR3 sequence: CASGDIYEQYF.

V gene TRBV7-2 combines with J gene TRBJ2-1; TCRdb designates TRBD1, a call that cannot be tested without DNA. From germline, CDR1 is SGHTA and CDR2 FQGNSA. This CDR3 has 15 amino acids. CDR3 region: CASSPRGQRAFEQFF.

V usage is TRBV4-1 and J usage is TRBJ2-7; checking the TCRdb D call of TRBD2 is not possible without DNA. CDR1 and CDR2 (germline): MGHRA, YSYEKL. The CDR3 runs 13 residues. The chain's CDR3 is CASSYLAGYEQYF.

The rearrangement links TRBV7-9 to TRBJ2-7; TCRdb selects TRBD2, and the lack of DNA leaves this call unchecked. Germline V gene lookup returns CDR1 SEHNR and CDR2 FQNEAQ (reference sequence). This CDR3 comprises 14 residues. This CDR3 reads CASSLVGTSREQYF.

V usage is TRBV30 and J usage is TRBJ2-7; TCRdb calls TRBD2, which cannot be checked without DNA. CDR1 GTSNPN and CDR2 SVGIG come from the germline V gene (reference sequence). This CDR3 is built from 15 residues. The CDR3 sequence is CAWSMYPSGSYEQYF.

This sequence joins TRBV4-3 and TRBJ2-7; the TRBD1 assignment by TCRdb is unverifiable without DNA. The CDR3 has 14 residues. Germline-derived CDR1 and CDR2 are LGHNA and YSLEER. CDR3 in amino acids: CASSQRTGGYEQYF.

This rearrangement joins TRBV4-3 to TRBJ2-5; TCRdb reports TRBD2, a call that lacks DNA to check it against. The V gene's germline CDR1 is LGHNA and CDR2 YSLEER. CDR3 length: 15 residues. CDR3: CASSQELAGKETQYF.

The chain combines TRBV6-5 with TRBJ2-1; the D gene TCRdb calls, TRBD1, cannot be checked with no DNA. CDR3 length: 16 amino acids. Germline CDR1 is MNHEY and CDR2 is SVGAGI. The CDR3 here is CASSYSWGASRSEQFF.

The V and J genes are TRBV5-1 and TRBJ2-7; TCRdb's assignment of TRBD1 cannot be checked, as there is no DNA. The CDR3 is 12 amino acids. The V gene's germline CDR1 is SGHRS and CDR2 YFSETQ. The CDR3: CASSLRGSEQYF.

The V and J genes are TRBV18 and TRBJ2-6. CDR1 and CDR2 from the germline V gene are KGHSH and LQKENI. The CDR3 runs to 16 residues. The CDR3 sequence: CASSPLGISGANVLTF.

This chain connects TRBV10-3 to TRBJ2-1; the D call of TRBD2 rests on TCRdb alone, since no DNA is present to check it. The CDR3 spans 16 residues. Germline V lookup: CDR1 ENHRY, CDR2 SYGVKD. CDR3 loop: CAISVSSDSSYNEQFF.

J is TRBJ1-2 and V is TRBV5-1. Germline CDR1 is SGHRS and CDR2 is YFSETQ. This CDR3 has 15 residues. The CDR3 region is CASSLFASSNYGYTF.

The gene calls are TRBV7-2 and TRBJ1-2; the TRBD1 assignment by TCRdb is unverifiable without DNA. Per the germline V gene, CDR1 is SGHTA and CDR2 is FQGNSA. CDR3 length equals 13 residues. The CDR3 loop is CASSPDRVYGYTF.

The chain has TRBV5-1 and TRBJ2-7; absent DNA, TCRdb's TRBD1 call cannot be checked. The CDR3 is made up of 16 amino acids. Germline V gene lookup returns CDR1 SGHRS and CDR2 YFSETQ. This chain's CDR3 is CASSPTRTPGVYEQYF. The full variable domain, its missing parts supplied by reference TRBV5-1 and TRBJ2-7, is KAGVTQTPRYLIKTRGQQVTLSCSPISGHRSVSWYQQTPGQGLQFLFEYFSETQRNKGNFPGRFSGRQFSNSRSEMNVSTLELGDSALYLCASSPTRTPGVYEQYFGPGTRLTVT.

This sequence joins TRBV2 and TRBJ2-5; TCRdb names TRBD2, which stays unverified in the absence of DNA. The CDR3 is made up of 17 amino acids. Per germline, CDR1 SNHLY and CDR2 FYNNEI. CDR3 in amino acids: CASSEEASGRPRETQYF.

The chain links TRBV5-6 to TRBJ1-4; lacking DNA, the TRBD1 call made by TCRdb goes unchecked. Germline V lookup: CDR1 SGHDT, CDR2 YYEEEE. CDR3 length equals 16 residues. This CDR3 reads CASSMGQTLGGEKLFF.

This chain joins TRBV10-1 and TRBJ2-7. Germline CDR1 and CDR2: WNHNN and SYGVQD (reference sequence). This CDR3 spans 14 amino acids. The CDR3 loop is CASSALQNRYEQYF.

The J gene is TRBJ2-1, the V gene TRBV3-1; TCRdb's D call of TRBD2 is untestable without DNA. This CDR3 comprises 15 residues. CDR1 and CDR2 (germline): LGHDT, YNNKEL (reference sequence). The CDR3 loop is CASSQGTSGRNEQFF.

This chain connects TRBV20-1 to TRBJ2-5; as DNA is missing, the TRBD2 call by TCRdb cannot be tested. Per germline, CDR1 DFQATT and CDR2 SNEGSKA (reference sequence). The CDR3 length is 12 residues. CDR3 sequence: CSAAGGRETQYF.

The chain's CDR3 is CASSSYRELAGNEQFF. The J gene is TRBJ2-1, the V gene TRBV7-9; checking the TCRdb D call of TRBD2 is not possible without DNA. The CDR3 contains 16 residues. Germline loops: CDR1 SEHNR, CDR2 FQNEAQ (reference sequence).

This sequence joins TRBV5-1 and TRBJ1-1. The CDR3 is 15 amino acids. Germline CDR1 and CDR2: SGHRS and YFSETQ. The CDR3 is CASSLGTVMNTEAFF.